A selection of T cell receptor beta chains follows, all from one sample in a study of identical twins. TCRdb re-called the 5' RACE reads through MiXCR, storing one row per CDR3 protein. There are some 900,000 distinct CDR3 sequences in the sample; about 12% occur only once, and around 1.6% lies in the top ten. These same data were also listed under a study on yellow fever vaccine responses in identical twins.

Sequencing was done on a sample of PBMCs. The origin of the receptors is a woman aged 18-30 years in good health. The CDR3 runs from the conserved cysteine through the conserved F or W. Fields, in order: V gene, J gene, CDR3 protein.

>TRBV15|TRBJ2-3
CATSRDRPPDTQYF
>TRBV3-1|TRBJ1-2
CAAGSINYGYTF
>TRBV5-1|TRBJ2-3
CASSTALGDTQYF
>TRBV3-1|TRBJ2-1
CASSYTRSHGNEQFF
>TRBV14|TRBJ2-3
CASSPGLTQYF
>TRBV19|TRBJ2-5
CASSASGRGETQYF
>TRBV7-7|TRBJ2-2
CASSTRQGASPGELFF
>TRBV7-9|TRBJ2-2
CASSLGLGVGELFF
>TRBV9|TRBJ1-3
CASSVGPLGSSGNTIYF
>TRBV5-1|TRBJ1-1
CASSLGSRLNTEAFF
>TRBV7-9|TRBJ1-5
CASSNTDNQPQHF
>TRBV29-1|TRBJ2-7
CSFRTGETYEQYF
>TRBV7-2|TRBJ2-5
CASSLALRRTSGERPHETQYF
>TRBV7-9|TRBJ1-1
CASRPTLVPEAFF
>TRBV12-3/TRBV12-4|TRBJ2-6
CTSSPGQGVTSGANVLTF
>TRBV11-2|TRBJ2-1
CASSLEVGQGYNEQFF